One TCR beta chain is described in this entry. Its binding antigen is unknown. Base qualities are not at hand, and no much larger clone is one base apart. Samples from volunteer blood donors who had recovered from COVID-19 were contributed by a second Seattle source. The collaborating institutions used their own protocols to collect whole blood in K2EDTA tubes. For TCRbeta analysis, collaborators shipped samples as frozen whole blood, isolated PBMCs, or DNA extracted from either of those sample types. Ends trimmed: V by 1 base, J by 7 bases; bases unmatched to a gene: 7. The CDR3 has 14 amino acids, counting the end cysteine and phenylalanine. Here the CDR3 DNA is all that survives: 42 bases in frame from base 1. As encoded in the germline V gene, CDR1 is LGHNA while CDR2 is YSLEER. TCRbeta CDR3 regions were amplified from genomic DNA by means of the immunoSEQ Assay, a bias-controlled multiplex PCR. Turning to the authors' computational methods: The number of nucleated cells in each sample was estimated from the amplification of reference gene primers within the assay. Sequence reads were collapsed and filtered to measure the absolute abundance of every unique TCRbeta CDR3 rearrangement. Productive Simpson clonality was computed per sample as the square root of Simpson's diversity index over productive rearrangements. TCRdb limited this immuneACCESS table to in-frame rearrangements with V and J called. A share of clones is missing; checked studies link under half to unresolved V genes, and the rest is unexplained. Clone size and V and J calls were adopted from that table, with D and trimming inferred from the DNA. The sample table holds hundreds of thousands of clones, of which roughly nine tenths were seen once. The ten largest make up over 9.5% of the sample.

These data are taken from a study of blood T cell repertoires in COVID-19 (dated by TCRdb to 2020 to 2021). For context, the study as a whole: Collaborator samples came from the United States, Italy and Spain and covered acute and convalescent phases of COVID-19. The prospective study material was composed of cDNA or gDNA derived from T cells, B-cell-depleted T cells, or PBMCs. Subjects who had been exposed to COVID-19, were actively infected with it, or had recovered from it provided the deeply sampled blood TCRbeta repertoires that made up the dataset. The repertoires were released in a freely available public database intended as a resource for research on the immune response to SARS-CoV-2. The samples were drawn from the first 160 participants of the ongoing ImmuneRACE study and from 1,254 subjects provided by 6 global collaborators. Sample metadata almost always included a de-identified subject ID, COVID-19 status, age in years and sex. Where available, HLA class I and class II types were taken from metadata supplied by the sample provider and were not determined by assay-based typing.

General conclusions and limits of the study: Clinical and demographic metadata were provided uncurated, with the amount varying by source and participant.

The chain is encoded by TRBV4-3 joined to TRBJ2-7; a stretch of 7 junction bases matches TRBD1. The origin of this receptor is a woman between 18 and 29 years old who had recovered from COVID-19. Sequenced sample: peripheral blood. The CDR3 in this case is CASSQGQGIREQYF. The sequenced DNA is TGCGCCAGCAGCCAAGGACAGGGAATCAGGGAGCAGTACTTC.